This TCR beta chain was found in a study of T cells in Graves' hyperthyroidism and ophthalmopathy. Turning to the study itself: It was at initial diagnosis, before any treatment, that peripheral blood was collected.

Amplified regions were TCR beta CDR3 sequences from RNA transcripts. The HTBI primer set served for first-round RT-PCR of the TCR CDR3. In TCRdb, the multiplex PCR reads were re-called with MiXCR into one record per CDR3 protein. The repertoire holds 300,000 to 450,000 distinct CDR3 sequences, with about 15% as singletons. Patients with uncontrolled infections, other autoimmune diseases, pregnancy or lactation were excluded. The V and J ends lost 3 bases and 0 bases, in that order; junction bases with no gene match: 17. CDR3 length: 19 residues. Germline V CDR1 and CDR2: KGHSH, LQKENI. This sequence was found in a woman in her sixties with Graves' hyperthyroidism. Sample: blood. The V call is TRBV18, the J call TRBJ2-7, with TRBD2 matching over 7 bases. The CDR3 sequence is CASSPRDFPGTISSYEQYF. The DNA for the CDR3 is TGTGCCAGCTCACCCCGGGACTTTCCAGGGACTATCAGCTCCTACGAGCAGTACTTC.